The 14 T cell receptor beta chains given below trace back to one sample, sequenced in a study of shared clonotypes between healthy human individuals. The protocol was immunoSEQ multiplex PCR, while the TCRdb copy is restricted to in-frame clones and leaves out a portion. The sample yields 450,000 to 500,000 clones, 78% seen once. Sequencing was done on a sample of PBMCs. These receptor sequences come from a woman aged 35 to 49 in good health. Some clones in this sample may be carry-over from other donors' samples.

V is TRBV5-6 and J is TRBJ2-1; the D gene is possibly TRBD2 (5 bases). Germline V gene sequence: CDR1 SGHDT, CDR2 YYEEEE. This CDR3 has 16 amino acids. Trimming took 1 base from V and 0 from J, leaving 11 bases between them. CDR3 sequence (DNA): TGTGCCAGCAGCTTGATTACCACTAGCTCCTACAATGAGCAGTTCTTC. Amino acids: CASSLITTSSYNEQFF.

This clone occurred a few times. The rearrangement joins TRBV7-9 to TRBJ1-2, with D perhaps matching TRBD1 (5 bases). The CDR3 contains 16 residues. V was pared by 3 bases and J by 4 bases, with 18 bases between. Germline values: CDR1 SEHNR, CDR2 FQNEAQ (reference sequence). The CDR3 protein is CASSFEGGRQGYGYTF. The CDR3 DNA is TGTGCCAGCAGCTTTGAGGGAGGTCGGCAGGGCTATGGCTACACCTTC.

In its sample, this clone was seen once. J is TRBJ1-5 and V is TRBV19; no firm D call. CDR3 length: 12 amino acids. Trimming pared 3 bases from V and 5 bases from J, leaving 5 bases between. Germline CDR1 LNHDA, CDR2 SQIVND (reference sequence). CDR3 region: CASSISDQPQHF. In nucleotides, the CDR3 is TGTGCCAGTAGTATCTCGGATCAGCCCCAGCATTTT. The full variable domain, completed using reference TRBV19 and TRBJ1-5, is DGGITQSPKYLFRKEGQNVTLSCEQNLNHDAMYWYRQDPGQGLRLIYYSQIVNDFQKGDIAEGYSVSREKKESFPLTVTSAQKNPTAFYLCASSISDQPQHFGDGTRLSIL.

CDR3 in amino acids: CASSTRWGASTTEAFF. Here the CDR3 DNA reads TGTGCCAGTAGTACCCGTTGGGGGGCTTCCACCACTGAAGCTTTCTTT. This chain connects TRBV19 to TRBJ1-1; weak D call: TRBD1 (6 bases). Germline CDR1 is LNHDA and CDR2 is SQIVND (reference sequence). V was trimmed by 4 bases and J by 4 bases, leaving 19 bases between them. This CDR3 has 16 residues.

J is TRBJ2-3 and V is TRBV2; perhaps TRBD2 as D (5 bases). The germline V and J ends were trimmed by 7 bases and 0 bases, with 14 bases remaining between them. This CDR3 has 15 amino acids. From germline, CDR1 is SNHLY and CDR2 FYNNEI. The CDR3, as DNA: TGTGCCAGCACTGTTCGGGATGCTAGCACAGATACGCAGTATTTT. Protein: CASTVRDASTDTQYF.

This rearrangement joins TRBV30 to TRBJ1-3; D might be TRBD1 (5 bases). The CDR3 length is 13 residues. Germline V gives CDR1 GTSNPN, CDR2 SVGIG (reference sequence). With 0 bases removed from V and 10 bases from J, the gap between germline ends came to 13 bases. Written as DNA, the CDR3 is TGTGCCTGGAGTGTAAACCTAGAGGGGACCATATATTTT. This encodes CAWSVNLEGTIYF.

This sequence joins TRBV19 and TRBJ2-7, with D unclear. The ends were cut back, 6 bases at V and 2 bases at J, with 14 bases in the middle. CDR1 is LNHDA and CDR2 is SQIVND in the germline V gene (reference sequence). CDR3 length equals 14 residues. CDR3 loop: CASRLRAGAYEQYF. Written as DNA, the CDR3 is TGTGCCAGTAGATTACGGGCAGGCGCCTACGAGCAGTACTTC.

J is TRBJ2-5 and V is TRBV4-2; the D gene is possibly TRBD1 (6 bases). V lost 3 bases and J 2 bases, leaving 13 bases between the germline ends. CDR1 and CDR2 from the germline V gene are LGHNA and YNFKEQ. The CDR3 length is 15 residues. CDR3 nucleotides: TGTGCCAGCAGCCACCGAGGACAGAAACAAGAGACCCAGTACTTC. Translated, it gives CASSHRGQKQETQYF.

The rearrangement joins TRBV5-4 to TRBJ1-1; TRBD1 matches at 10 bases. Looked up from germline, CDR1 is SGHNT and CDR2 is YYREEE (reference sequence). V lost 5 bases to trimming and J lost 3 bases; unmatched junction nucleotides: 7. The CDR3 contains 15 residues. CDR3 nucleotide sequence: TGTGCCAGCAGTCCAGACAGGGGGCTAGACACTGAAGCTTTCTTT. This encodes CASSPDRGLDTEAFF.

The chain joins TRBV28 to TRBJ1-1; TRBD1 might be the D (6 bases). Trimming took off 3 bases at V and 6 bases at J, with 14 bases between the two ends. The CDR3 is 14 residues long. From germline, CDR1 is MDHEN and CDR2 SYDVKM. CDR3 sequence: CASSLGPRGAEAFF. The DNA for the CDR3 is TGTGCCAGCAGTTTGGGCCCTAGGGGGGCTGAAGCTTTCTTT.

In this sample, this clone turned up many times. This chain links TRBV5-1 with TRBJ2-7, with 7 bases fitting TRBD1. The CDR3 runs to 15 residues. Germline-derived CDR1 and CDR2 are SGHRS and YFSETQ. Trimming at V came to 4 bases and at J to 0 bases, leaving 7 bases not matched to a gene. The CDR3, as DNA: TGCGCCAGCAGCCATCGGGACAGTAGCTCCTACGAGCAGTACTTC. This encodes CASSHRDSSSYEQYF.

The chain has TRBV27 and TRBJ2-7, with D unclear. CDR1 and CDR2 (germline): MNHEY, SMNVEV (reference sequence). CDR3 length equals 13 residues. The V and J ends lost 5 bases and 1 base respectively, with 9 bases between them. The CDR3: CASSGGQSYEQYF. The CDR3 DNA reads as TGTGCCAGCAGTGGTGGGCAGTCCTACGAGCAGTACTTC.

J is TRBJ2-7 and V is TRBV10-2; D tentatively fits TRBD1 or TRBD2 (5 bases each). The V gene lost 10 bases and the J gene lost 1 base, with 11 bases spanning the gap. CDR1 and CDR2 from the germline V gene are WSHSY and SAAADI. The CDR3 runs to 12 residues. Here the CDR3 reads CATTGASYEQYF. CDR3 nucleotides: TGCGCCACCACCGGGGCTTCCTACGAGCAGTACTTC.

With regard to this clone: The junction does not match germline at one end; this may be a read error. V gene TRBV28 combines with J gene TRBJ1-1; no reliable D call. The CDR3 consists of 15 residues. Germline V lookup: CDR1 MDHEN, CDR2 SYDVKM. The CDR3 DNA is TGTGCCAGCAGCTTATACAGTTTGGGGAACACTGAAGCTTTCTTT. Protein sequence: CASSLYSLGNTEAFF.